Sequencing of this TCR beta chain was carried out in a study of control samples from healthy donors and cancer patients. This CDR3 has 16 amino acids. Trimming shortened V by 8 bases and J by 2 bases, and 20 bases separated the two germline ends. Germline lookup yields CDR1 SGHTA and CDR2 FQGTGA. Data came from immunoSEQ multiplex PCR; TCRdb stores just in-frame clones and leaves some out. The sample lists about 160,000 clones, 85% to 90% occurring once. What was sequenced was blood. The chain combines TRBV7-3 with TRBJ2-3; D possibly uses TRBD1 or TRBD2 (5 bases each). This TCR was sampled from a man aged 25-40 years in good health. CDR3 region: CASGPFGGINTDTQYF. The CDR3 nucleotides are TGTGCCAGCGGGCCTTTTGGGGGAATAAACACAGATACGCAGTATTTT.